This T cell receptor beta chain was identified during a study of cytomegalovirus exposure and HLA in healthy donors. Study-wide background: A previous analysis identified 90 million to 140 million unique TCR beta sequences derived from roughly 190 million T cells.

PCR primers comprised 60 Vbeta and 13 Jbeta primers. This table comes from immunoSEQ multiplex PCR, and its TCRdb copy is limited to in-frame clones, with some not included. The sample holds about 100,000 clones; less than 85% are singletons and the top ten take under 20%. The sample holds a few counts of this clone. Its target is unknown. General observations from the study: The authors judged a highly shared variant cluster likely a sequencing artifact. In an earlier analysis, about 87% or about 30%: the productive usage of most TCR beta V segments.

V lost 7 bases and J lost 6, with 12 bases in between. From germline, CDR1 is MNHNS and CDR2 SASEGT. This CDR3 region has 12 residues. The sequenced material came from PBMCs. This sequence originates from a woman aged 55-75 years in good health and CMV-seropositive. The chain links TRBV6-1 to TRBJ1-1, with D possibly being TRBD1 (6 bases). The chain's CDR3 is CASIRGVAEAFF. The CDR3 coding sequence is TGTGCCAGCATCAGGGGAGTGGCTGAAGCTTTCTTT.